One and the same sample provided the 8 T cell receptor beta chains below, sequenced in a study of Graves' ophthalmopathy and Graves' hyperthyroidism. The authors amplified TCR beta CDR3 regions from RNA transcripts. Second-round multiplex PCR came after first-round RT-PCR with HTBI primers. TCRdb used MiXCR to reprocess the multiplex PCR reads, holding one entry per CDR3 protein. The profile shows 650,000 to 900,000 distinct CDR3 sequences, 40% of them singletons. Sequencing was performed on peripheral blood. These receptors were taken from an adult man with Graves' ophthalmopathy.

CDR3 in amino acids: CSASAPNTEAFF. Here the CDR3 DNA reads TGCAGTGCTAGCGCGCCGAACACTGAAGCTTTCTTT. The chain carries TRBV20-1 and TRBJ1-1; D unclear. The CDR3 runs to 12 residues. CDR1 and CDR2 from the germline V gene are DFQATT and SNEGSKA (reference sequence). The V and J ends lost 3 bases and 1 base respectively, with 6 bases between them.

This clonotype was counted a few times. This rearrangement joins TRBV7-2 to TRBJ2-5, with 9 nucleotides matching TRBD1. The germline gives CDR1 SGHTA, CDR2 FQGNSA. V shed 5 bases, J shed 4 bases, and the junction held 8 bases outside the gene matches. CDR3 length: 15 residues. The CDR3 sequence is CASSLPTGGGETQYF. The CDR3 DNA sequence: TGTGCCAGCAGCCTTCCGACAGGGGGGGGAGAGACCCAGTACTTC.

In DNA, the CDR3 is TGTGCCAGCAGAGAGGGGCCAAACTATGGCTACACCTTC. Its protein is CASREGPNYGYTF. The chain employs TRBV6-6 and TRBJ1-2; a possible D gene is TRBD1 (5 bases). V was trimmed by 6 bases and J by 2 bases, leaving 10 bases between them. Germline CDR1 and CDR2: MNHNY and SVGAGI (reference sequence). The CDR3 contains 13 residues.

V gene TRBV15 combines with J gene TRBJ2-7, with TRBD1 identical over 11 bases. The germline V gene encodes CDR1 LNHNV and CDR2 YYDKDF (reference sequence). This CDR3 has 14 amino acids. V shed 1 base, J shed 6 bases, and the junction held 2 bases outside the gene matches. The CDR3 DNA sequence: TGTGCCACCAGCAGAGGGACAGGGGGCGTCGAGCAGTACTTC. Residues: CATSRGTGGVEQYF. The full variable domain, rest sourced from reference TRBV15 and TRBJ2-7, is DAMVIQNPRYQVTQFGKPVTLSCSQTLNHNVMYWYQQKSSQAPKLLFHYYDKDFNNEADTPDNFQSRRPNTSFCFLDIRSPGLGDTAMYLCATSRGTGGVEQYFGPGTRLTVT.

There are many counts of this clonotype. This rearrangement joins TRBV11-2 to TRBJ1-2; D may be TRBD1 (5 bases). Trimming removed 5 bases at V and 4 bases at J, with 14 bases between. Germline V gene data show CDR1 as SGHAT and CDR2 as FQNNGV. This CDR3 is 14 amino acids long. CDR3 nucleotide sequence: TGTGCCAGCAGCCGGCGTCAGGGATCCTATGGCTACACCTTC. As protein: CASSRRQGSYGYTF. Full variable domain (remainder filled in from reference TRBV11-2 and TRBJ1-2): EAGVAQSPRYKIIEKRQSVAFWCNPISGHATLYWYQQILGQGPKLLIQFQNNGVVDDSQLPKDRFSAERLKGVDSTLKIQPAKLEDSAVYLCASSRRQGSYGYTFGSGTRLTVV.

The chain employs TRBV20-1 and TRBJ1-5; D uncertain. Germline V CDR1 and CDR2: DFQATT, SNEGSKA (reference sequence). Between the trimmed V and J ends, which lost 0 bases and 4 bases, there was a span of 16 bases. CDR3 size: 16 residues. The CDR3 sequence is CSARDLGSTPNQPQHF. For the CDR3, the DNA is TGCAGTGCTAGAGACCTCGGGTCGACACCTAATCAGCCCCAGCATTTT.

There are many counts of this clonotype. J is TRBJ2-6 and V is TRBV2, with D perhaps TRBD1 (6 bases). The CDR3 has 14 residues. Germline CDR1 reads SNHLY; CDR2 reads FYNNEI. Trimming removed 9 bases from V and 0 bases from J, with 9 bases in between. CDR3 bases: TGTGCCAGAGGACAGACCTCTGGGGCCAACGTCCTGACTTTC. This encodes CARGQTSGANVLTF.

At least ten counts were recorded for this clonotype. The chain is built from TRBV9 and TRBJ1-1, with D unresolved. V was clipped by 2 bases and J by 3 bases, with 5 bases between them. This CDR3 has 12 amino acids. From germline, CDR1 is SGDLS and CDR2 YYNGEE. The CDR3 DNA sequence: TGTGCCAGCAGCGTCGGGGACACTGAAGCTTTCTTT. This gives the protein CASSVGDTEAFF.